The clone carrying this TCR beta chain was counted between two and nine times. TCRdb passed the 5' RACE reads through MiXCR, listing each CDR3 protein once. Of some 54,000 distinct CDR3 sequences in the sample, roughly 18% are singletons; the top ten hold under 3%. This CDR3 spans 17 amino acids. Trimming removed 6 bases from V and 5 bases from J; junction bases left unmatched: 15. Germline V gives CDR1 MNHEY, CDR2 SVGEGT. This receptor was obtained from a female donor with breast cancer. V gene TRBV6-2 or TRBV6-3 combines with J gene TRBJ2-2; 7 positions agree with TRBD2. What was sequenced was naive CD4+ T cells sorted from blood. Subset meaning: naive CD4+ T cells, CD4+CD45RA+CD25-. CDR3 nucleotide sequence: TGTGCCAGCAGCTATGACATGGCACGGACTAGTACCGGGGAGCTGTTTTTT. Translated, it gives CASSYDMARTSTGELFF.